The source of this T cell receptor beta chain is a study of memory CD4+ T cells and cytomegalovirus serostatus (dated by TCRdb to between 2017 and 2020). For context, the study as a whole: The cohort included approximately 35 healthy adults from Belgium, of whom 9 were CMV seropositive and 24 were CMV seronegative. CD4+ memory TCRbeta repertoires of a Belgian cohort with known cytomegalovirus serostatus were sequenced in order to replicate a published TCR-based CMV serostatus classifier.

Broader findings and caveats from the paper: Of over 150 previously reported CMV-associated TCRbeta sequences, about 62 appeared in the CD4+ memory repertoires, each in one to five individuals. The original-framework classifier achieved a median bootstrapped AUC of approximately 0.96 with a 95% CI of 0.76-1.00 on the Belgian cohort. CMV serostatus prediction reached a median bootstrapped AUC of approximately 0.96 with the original framework and just over 0.9 with a US-trained random forest. Only CD4+CD45RO+ memory cells were sequenced, in contrast to the original study, which included naive and memory CD4+ and CD8+ populations. The results were read as suggesting that the CMV-associated TCR signature is, for the most part, present in the CD4+ memory repertoire.

This clone was observed a single time. Its antigen remains undetermined. No per-base quality is available; no much larger clone lies one base away. A FACSAria II was used to sort memory CD4+ T cells, defined as single viable CD3+CD4+CD8-CD45RO+ cells. CMV serostatus was assessed using a Roche Elecsys assay, by which serum IgG against CMV pp150, pp28, p38 and p52 was detected. Following thawing, total CD4+ T cells were enriched through positive selection using CD4 magnetic microbeads. The samples came from a different study that was designed specifically to examine the CD4+ T cell memory repertoire. Peripheral blood mononuclear cells were isolated and cryopreserved according to standard operating procedures, and serum was stored at -80 degrees C. The staining used CD3-PerCP (BW264/56), CD4-APC (RPA-T4), CD45RO-PE (UCHT1) and CD8-Pacific Orange (3B5) antibodies, and Sytox blue was used to exclude non-viable cells.

V is pared back by 3 bases and J by 1 base, with 10 bases lying between the germline termini. The CDR3 holds 14 amino acids from the cysteine to the valine. Only the CDR3 DNA is retained, 42 bases long and in frame from the first base. The CDR1 and CDR2 encoded by the germline V gene are SGHAT and FQNNGV. Genomic DNA was extracted from sorted cells with the Quick-DNA Microprep Kit. TCRbeta DNA was amplified with the immunoSEQ hsTCRbeta kit following the manufacturer's protocol. An Illumina MiSeq instrument was used to sequence the TCRbeta libraries. Under the source paper's analysis protocol: Once out-of-frame sequences had been removed, 2,204,828 distinct TCRbeta sequences were left, which works out to an average of about 71,000 per individual. Each individual was scored according to the count of 150 to 200 previously reported CMV-associated TCRbeta sequences and the total productive distinct TCRbeta count. A beta-binomial model was reimplemented in Python, and scikit-learn random forests with default parameters were trained on US cohort data. Classifier performance on the Belgian cohort was summarized as median AUC with percentile confidence intervals over 10,000 bootstrap iterations. TCRdb provides this immuneACCESS table in a form limited to in-frame rearrangements. Some clones are lacking; in checked studies, under half of them reflect an unresolved V gene, and why the rest are absent is not known. From that table come the V and J calls and clone size; the DNA was used to work out D and trimming. Here the sample has about 73,000 clones; under 80% occur a single time. The ten largest clones represent 2.6% of the sample.

The source is an adult in good health and CMV-seropositive. Source material: memory CD4+ T cells from blood. The V and J genes are TRBV11-2 and TRBJ2-7; the D gene identity is not certain. The DNA sequence is as follows: TGTGCCAGCAGCTTGGGCCTGCAGTCCTACGAGCAGTACGTC. Translated, this is CASSLGLQSYEQYV.